This record looks at one T cell receptor beta chain sequence and its context. These data come from a study of blood T cell repertoires in COVID-19. Turning to the study itself: Samples taken during acute and convalescent COVID-19 were collected in the United States, Italy and Spain. T cells, B-cell-depleted T cells, or PBMCs supplied cDNA or gDNA.

In the original analysis: Estimation of nucleated cell counts relied on the amplification of reference gene primers. TCRdb's copy holds only in-frame clones and misses some; the assay was immunoSEQ multiplex PCR. V and J calls and clone size come straight from that table; D and trimming were deduced from the DNA. Of about 84,000 clones listed, 76% are singletons. The CDR3 extends over 17 amino acids. Germline V gene data show CDR1 as SGHDN and CDR2 as FVKESK. The ends were cut back, 1 base at V and 7 bases at J, with 22 bases in the middle. The TCR was taken from a man between 65 and 79 years old with acute or convalescent COVID-19. Sequences were obtained from peripheral blood. V and J are TRBV14 and TRBJ1-1; D is uncertain. CDR3 nucleotides: TGTGCCAGCAGCCAAGGTTTGGTCGGGGTGTCGGTTCTTGAAGCTTTCTTT. Protein product: CASSQGLVGVSVLEAFF.